The rows below give T cell receptor beta chains drawn from one sample of a study of blood T cell repertoires in COVID-19. The method was immunoSEQ multiplex PCR; TCRdb's version includes in-frame clones alone and lacks a portion of them. The top ten clones hold 6% to 7.5% of a sample with 91,000 or so clones, around 82% of them seen once. The specimen sequenced was peripheral blood. Receptors were obtained from a man aged 45 to 65 with active or convalescent COVID-19. CDR3s leave out the opening cysteine and the closing phenylalanine or tryptophan. The size entry is marked missing in some rows and otherwise reads once, few, many or a size class.

abundance,j_gene,v_gene,CDR3aa
NA,TRBJ1-1,TRBV6-4,ASSDSKDINTEAF
medium-sized,TRBJ1-2,TRBV7-2,ASSFPAGYGYT
NA,TRBJ1-6,TRBV7-8,ASSLGAASNSPLH
NA,TRBJ2-1,TRBV5-1,ASSPGRVQVQF
NA,TRBJ1-1,TRBV5-8,ASSLEQSTEAF
NA,TRBJ2-2,TRBV2,ASVAGINTGELF
NA,TRBJ2-3,TRBV24-1,ATVGQPNTDTQY
NA,TRBJ2-3,TRBV12-3/TRBV12-4,ASSSTDTQY
NA,TRBJ2-4,TRBV5-1,ASSPSVAKNIQY
NA,TRBJ2-6,TRBV7-2,ASSPGFAGANVLT
NA,TRBJ1-1,TRBV5-1,ASSPQGTDTEAF
NA,TRBJ2-3,TRBV7-8,ASSPGRPGSTDTQY
NA,TRBJ2-3,TRBV6-2/TRBV6-3,ASSYDGTGLTDTQY
few,TRBJ1-1,TRBV2,ASSEGGAEAF
NA,TRBJ2-5,TRBV5-1,ASKGTGVETQY
once,TRBJ2-5,TRBV19,ASSEGRGGTQY
NA,TRBJ2-3,TRBV28,ASSLHSNTDTQY
NA,TRBJ1-2,TRBV3-1/TRBV3-2,ASSQTQGPYGYT
NA,TRBJ1-1,TRBV6-6,ASSAGLAEAF
NA,TRBJ1-5,TRBV28,ASSLTGIFQPQH
NA,TRBJ2-2,TRBV5-1,ASSSGQGATGELF
NA,TRBJ2-7,TRBV19,ASSGTGIGEQY
NA,TRBJ2-5,TRBV6-5,ASSYLETQY
NA,TRBJ1-6,TRBV20-1,SARDTFH
NA,TRBJ2-4,TRBV6-1,ASSGRDSNLAKNIQY
NA,TRBJ1-6,TRBV19,ASSQVLGSPLH
NA,TRBJ1-3,TRBV5-1,ASSWDTLDSGNTIY
NA,TRBJ1-3,TRBV6-6,ASTPGTDSGNTIY
NA,TRBJ1-5,TRBV12-3/TRBV12-4,ASRQGGNQPQH
NA,TRBJ2-2,TRBV30,AWVPGTGRTGELF
NA,TRBJ2-4,TRBV30,ARSKGGDSNIQY
once,TRBJ1-3,TRBV9,ASSVGGTNTIY
NA,TRBJ1-2,TRBV27,ASSSPGSGYT
NA,TRBJ1-4,TRBV5-4,ASSLGRNEKLF
once,TRBJ1-1,TRBV6-1,ASSEAQGVREAF
NA,TRBJ1-5,TRBV6-1,ASSDAGQSNQPQH
NA,TRBJ2-3,TRBV29-1,SVWPDRRTDTQY
NA,TRBJ2-3,TRBV3-1/TRBV3-2,ASSRGSGTDTQY
NA,TRBJ2-5,TRBV2,ASSGTSRWETQY
NA,TRBJ1-1,TRBV10-2,ASLDRVGLRTEAF
once,TRBJ2-1,TRBV11-3,ASSSLGQYNEQF
NA,TRBJ1-1,TRBV6-4,ASSVIHGNTEAF